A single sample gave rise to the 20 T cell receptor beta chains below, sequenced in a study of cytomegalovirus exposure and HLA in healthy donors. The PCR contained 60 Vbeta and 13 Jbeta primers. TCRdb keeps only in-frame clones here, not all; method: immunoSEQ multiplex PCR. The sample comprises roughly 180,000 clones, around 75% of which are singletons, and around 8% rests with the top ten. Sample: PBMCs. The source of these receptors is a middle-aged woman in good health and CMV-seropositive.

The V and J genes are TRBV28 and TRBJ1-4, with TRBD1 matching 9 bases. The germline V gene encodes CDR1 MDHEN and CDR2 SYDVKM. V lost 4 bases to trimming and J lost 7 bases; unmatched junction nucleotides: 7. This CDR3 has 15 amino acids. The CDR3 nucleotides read TGTGCCAGCAGTTCCCCGGGACAGGGAGCTGAAAAACTGTTTTTT. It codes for CASSSPGQGAEKLFF.

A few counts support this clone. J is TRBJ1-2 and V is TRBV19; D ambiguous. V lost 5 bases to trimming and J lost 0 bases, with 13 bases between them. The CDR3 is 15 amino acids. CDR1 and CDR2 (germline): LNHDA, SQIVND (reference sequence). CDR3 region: CASSVTGASNYGYTF. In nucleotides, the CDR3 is TGTGCCAGTAGTGTTACGGGAGCTTCTAACTATGGCTACACCTTC.

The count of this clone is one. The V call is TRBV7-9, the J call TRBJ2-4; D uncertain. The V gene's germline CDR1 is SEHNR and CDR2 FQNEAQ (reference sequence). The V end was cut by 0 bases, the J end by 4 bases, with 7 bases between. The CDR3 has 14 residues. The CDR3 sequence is CASSLARSKNIQYF. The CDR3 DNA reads TGTGCCAGCAGCTTAGCCAGGTCAAAAAACATTCAGTACTTC.

The CDR3 sequence: CASSARVVDSTYEQYF. CDR3 coding DNA: TGTGCCAGCAGCGCTCGCGTTGTAGACAGTACCTACGAGCAGTACTTC. The chain links TRBV7-9 to TRBJ2-7, with D perhaps matching TRBD1 (5 bases). The CDR3 is made up of 16 amino acids. Trimming took 5 bases from V and 2 from J, leaving 19 bases between them. CDR1 and CDR2 from the germline V gene are SEHNR and FQNEAQ (reference sequence).

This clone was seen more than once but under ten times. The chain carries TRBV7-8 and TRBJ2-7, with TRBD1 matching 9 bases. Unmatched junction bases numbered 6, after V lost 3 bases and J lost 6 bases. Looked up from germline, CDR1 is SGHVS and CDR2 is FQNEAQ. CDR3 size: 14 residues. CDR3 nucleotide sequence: TGTGCCAGCAGCTTCGGGACAGGGCCAGGCGAGCAGTACTTC. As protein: CASSFGTGPGEQYF.

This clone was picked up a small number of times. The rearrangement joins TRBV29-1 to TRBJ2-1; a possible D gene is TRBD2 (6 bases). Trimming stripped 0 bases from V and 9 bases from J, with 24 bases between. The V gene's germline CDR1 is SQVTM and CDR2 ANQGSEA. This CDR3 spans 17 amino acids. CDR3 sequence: CSVEEGTRGLPSGEQFF. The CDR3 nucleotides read TGCAGCGTTGAAGAGGGTACGCGGGGACTCCCGTCCGGTGAGCAGTTCTTC.

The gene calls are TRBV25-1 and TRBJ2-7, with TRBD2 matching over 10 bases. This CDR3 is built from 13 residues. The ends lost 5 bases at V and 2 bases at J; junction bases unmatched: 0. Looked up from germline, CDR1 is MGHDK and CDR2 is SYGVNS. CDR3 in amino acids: CASSSGRAYEQYF. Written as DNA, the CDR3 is TGTGCCAGCAGTAGCGGGAGGGCCTACGAGCAGTACTTC.

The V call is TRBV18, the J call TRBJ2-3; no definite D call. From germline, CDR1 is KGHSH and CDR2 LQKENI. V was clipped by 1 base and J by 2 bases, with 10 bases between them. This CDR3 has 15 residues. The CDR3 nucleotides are TGTGCCAGCTCACCACTCCCCATCTACACAGATACGCAGTATTTT. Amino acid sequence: CASSPLPIYTDTQYF.

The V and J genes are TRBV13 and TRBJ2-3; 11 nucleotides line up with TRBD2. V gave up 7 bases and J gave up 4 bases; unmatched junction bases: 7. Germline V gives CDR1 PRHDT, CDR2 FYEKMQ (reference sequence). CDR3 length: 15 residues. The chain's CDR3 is CASINSGRAPDTQYF. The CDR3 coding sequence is TGTGCCAGCATCAATAGCGGGAGGGCCCCAGATACGCAGTATTTT.

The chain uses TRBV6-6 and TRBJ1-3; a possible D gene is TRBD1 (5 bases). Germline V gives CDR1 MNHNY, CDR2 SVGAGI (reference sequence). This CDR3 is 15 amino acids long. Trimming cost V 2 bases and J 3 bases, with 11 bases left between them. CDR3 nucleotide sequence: TGTGCCAGCAGTTACCCGGGCGGGGGTGGAAACACCATATATTTT. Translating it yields CASSYPGGGGNTIYF.

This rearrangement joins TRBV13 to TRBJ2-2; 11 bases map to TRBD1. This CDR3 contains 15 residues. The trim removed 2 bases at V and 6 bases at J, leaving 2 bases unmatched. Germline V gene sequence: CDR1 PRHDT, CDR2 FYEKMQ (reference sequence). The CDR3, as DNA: TGTGCCAGCAGCTTAAGGGACAGGGGGTCCGGGGAGCTGTTTTTT. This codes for CASSLRDRGSGELFF.

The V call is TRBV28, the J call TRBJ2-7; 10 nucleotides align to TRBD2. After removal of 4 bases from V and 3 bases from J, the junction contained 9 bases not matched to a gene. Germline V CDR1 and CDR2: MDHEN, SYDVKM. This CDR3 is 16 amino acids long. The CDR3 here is CASSSIQAGGLYEQYF. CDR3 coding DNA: TGTGCCAGCAGTTCCATACAAGCGGGAGGGCTCTACGAGCAGTACTTC.

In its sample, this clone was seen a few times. DNA for the CDR3: TGTGCCAGCTCACCTCTTGTAGAGAACACTGAAGCTTTCTTT. Amino acid sequence: CASSPLVENTEAFF. This chain uses TRBV18 with TRBJ1-1; D remains unclear. The CDR3 has 14 amino acids. Trimming removed 3 bases from V and 1 base from J, with 9 bases in between. Germline-derived CDR1 and CDR2 are KGHSH and LQKENI.

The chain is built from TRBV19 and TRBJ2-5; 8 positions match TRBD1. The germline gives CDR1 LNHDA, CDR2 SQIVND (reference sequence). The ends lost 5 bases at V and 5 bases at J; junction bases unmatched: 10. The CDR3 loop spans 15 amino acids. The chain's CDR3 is CASSPRTGTKETQYF. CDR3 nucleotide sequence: TGTGCCAGTAGTCCACGGACAGGGACCAAGGAGACCCAGTACTTC.

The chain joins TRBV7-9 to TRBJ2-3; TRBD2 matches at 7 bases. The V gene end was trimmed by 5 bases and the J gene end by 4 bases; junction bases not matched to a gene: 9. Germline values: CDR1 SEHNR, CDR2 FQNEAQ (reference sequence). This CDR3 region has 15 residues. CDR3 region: CASSPAGRRADTQYF. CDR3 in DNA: TGTGCCAGCAGCCCGGCCGGGAGGAGGGCAGATACGCAGTATTTT.

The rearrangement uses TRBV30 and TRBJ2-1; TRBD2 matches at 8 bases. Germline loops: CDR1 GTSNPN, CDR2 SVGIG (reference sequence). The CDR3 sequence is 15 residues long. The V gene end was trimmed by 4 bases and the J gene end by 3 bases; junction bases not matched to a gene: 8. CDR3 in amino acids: CAWKGEREYYNEQFF. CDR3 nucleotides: TGTGCCTGGAAGGGCGAGCGGGAGTACTACAATGAGCAGTTCTTC.

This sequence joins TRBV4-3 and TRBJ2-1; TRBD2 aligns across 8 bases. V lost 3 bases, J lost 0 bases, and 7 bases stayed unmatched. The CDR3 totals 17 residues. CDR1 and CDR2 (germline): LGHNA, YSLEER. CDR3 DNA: TGCGCCAGCAGCCAGCCCGCCGGGACTAGCTCCTACAATGAGCAGTTCTTC. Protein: CASSQPAGTSSYNEQFF.

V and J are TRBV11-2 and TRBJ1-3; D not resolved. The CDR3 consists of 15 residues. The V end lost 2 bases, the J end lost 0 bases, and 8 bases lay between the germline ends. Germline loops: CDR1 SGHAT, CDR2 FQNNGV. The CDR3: CASSLSLSSGNTIYF. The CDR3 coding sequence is TGTGCCAGCAGCTTAAGCCTGAGCTCTGGAAACACCATATATTTT.

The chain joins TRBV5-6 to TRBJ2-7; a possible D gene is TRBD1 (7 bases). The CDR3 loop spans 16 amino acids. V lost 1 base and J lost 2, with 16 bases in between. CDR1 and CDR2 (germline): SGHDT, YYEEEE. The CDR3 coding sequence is TGTGCCAGCAGCTTGACCTCAGGGGGGCGTACCTACGAGCAGTACTTC. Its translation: CASSLTSGGRTYEQYF.

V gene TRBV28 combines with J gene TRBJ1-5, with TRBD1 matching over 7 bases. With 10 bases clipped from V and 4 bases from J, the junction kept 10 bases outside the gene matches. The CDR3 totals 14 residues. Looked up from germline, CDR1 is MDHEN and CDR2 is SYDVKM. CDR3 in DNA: TGTGCCACGACGCCGGACAGGATTAATCAGCCCCAGCATTTT. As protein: CATTPDRINQPQHF.